The rows below give T cell receptor beta chains drawn from one sample of a study of T cell repertoires in cytomegalovirus infection. TCRdb re-analysed the reads in MiXCR, keeping a single row per CDR3 protein. The table lists fewer than 200,000 distinct CDR3 sequences, around 14% of them singletons. The specimen was PBMCs. The receptors here all came from a human donor in good health (CMV status not recorded). Some clones in this sample may be carry-over from other donors' samples. Each CDR3 is given with its conserved first and last residue. D genes are given only for firm matches. For some rows the clone size is stated as once, few or many, or as a class when expanded; others skip it.

j_call v_call d_call clone_size cdr3_nt cdr3_aa
TRBJ1-2 TRBV11-2 TRBD1 few TGTGCCAGCAGCACCCAGGGGGGGGGCTATGGCTACACCTTC CASSTQGGGYGYTF
TRBJ2-7 TRBV7-8 - many TGTGCCAGCAGCTTAAAGGCGTTGTACGAGCAGTACTTC CASSLKALYEQYF
TRBJ2-7 TRBV7-8 TRBD2 many TGTGCCAGCAGCGCTGGGACTAGCGTCTCCTACGAGCAGTACTTC CASSAGTSVSYEQYF
TRBJ2-7 TRBV6-2/TRBV6-3 - many TGTGCCAGCAGTGGCCGGACCCCCTCCTACGAGCAGTACTTC CASSGRTPSYEQYF
TRBJ2-7 TRBV6-1 - many TGTGCCAGCAGTACTCAGACGGAATCCTACGAGCAGTACTTC CASSTQTESYEQYF
TRBJ2-1 TRBV7-6 - many TGTGCCAGCAGCTTAACAGGGACCTACAATGAGCAGTTCTTC CASSLTGTYNEQFF
TRBJ2-7 TRBV28 - - TGTGCCAGCAACCCTCACAGGGGGGGCTCCTACGAGCAGTACTTC CASNPHRGGSYEQYF
TRBJ2-7 TRBV20-1 TRBD2 few TGCAGTGCTAGAGAACCGGGACTAGCGGGAATGTACGAGCAGTACTTC CSAREPGLAGMYEQYF
TRBJ1-1 TRBV29-1 - few TGCAGCGTAAGGAGGGGGAACACTGAAGCTTTCTTT CSVRRGNTEAFF
TRBJ2-1 TRBV6-6 - - TGTGCCAGCAGTGCCGTGGGGTATAATGAGCAGTTCTTC CASSAVGYNEQFF
TRBJ2-1 TRBV20-1 TRBD2 few TGCAGTGCTAGCCCCGGGACTAGCGGGGGGGCTTATGAGCAGTTCTTC CSASPGTSGGAYEQFF
TRBJ2-7 TRBV29-1 TRBD2 - TGCAGCGTTGGAGCGGGAGGGCCCTACGAGCAGTACTTC CSVGAGGPYEQYF
TRBJ1-1 TRBV12-3/TRBV12-4 - many TGTGCCAGCAGTTTTTGGGGTACTGAAGCTTTCTTT CASSFWGTEAFF
TRBJ2-7 TRBV7-9 - - TGTGCCAGCAGGCCGGGGAGGAACTCCTACGAGCAGTACTTC CASRPGRNSYEQYF
TRBJ2-1 TRBV5-8 TRBD2 many TGTGCCAGCAGCTTGCAACTAGCGGGGTTAGATGAGCAGTTCTTC CASSLQLAGLDEQFF
TRBJ2-2 TRBV29-1 - few TGCAGCGTTGAAGACCGGGCGGGACGACCGAACACCGGGGAGCTGTTTTTT CSVEDRAGRPNTGELFF
TRBJ2-7 TRBV6-6 - few TGTGCCAGCAGTTACTCAGGGGACGCCCCCTACGAGCAGTACTTC CASSYSGDAPYEQYF
TRBJ2-3 TRBV5-4 - - TGTGCCAGCAGCCTCCTGGCCACAGATACGCAGTATTTT CASSLLATDTQYF
TRBJ2-1 TRBV7-2 TRBD2 many TGTGCCAGCAGCTTAGAAAGCGGGAGGGTTTACAATGAGCAGTTCTTC CASSLESGRVYNEQFF
TRBJ1-2 TRBV4-2 TRBD1 - TGTGCCAGTAGCCAGGCTTGGACAGGGACTAACTATGGCTACACCTTC CASSQAWTGTNYGYTF
TRBJ1-1 TRBV29-1 - - TGCAGCGTTTTAGGGAGAACACTGACGGCTTTCTTT CSVLGRTLTAFF
TRBJ1-4 TRBV5-6 TRBD1 - TGTGCCAGCAGCTTGGCTAACAGGGGGAGCATGGAAAAACTGTTTTTT CASSLANRGSMEKLFF
TRBJ1-5 TRBV15 - few TGTGCCACCAGCAGACCTGACACAGGGAATCAGCCCCAGCATTTT CATSRPDTGNQPQHF
TRBJ2-5 TRBV28 - many TGTGCCACCGGGGCCTCATACCAAGAGACCCAGTACTTC CATGASYQETQYF
TRBJ1-5 TRBV9 - many TGTGCCAGCAGCGTAGGAGGGAATAGCAATCAGCCCCAGCATTTT CASSVGGNSNQPQHF
TRBJ1-5 TRBV12-3/TRBV12-4 - few TGTGCCAGCAGTTCGGGCGGCTTCGAGCAGCCCCAGCATTTT CASSSGGFEQPQHF
TRBJ2-7 TRBV4-3 TRBD1 few TGCGCCAGCAGCCATGGTGGACAGGGAGCCTACGAGCAGTACTTC CASSHGGQGAYEQYF